Listed here are 8 T cell receptor beta chains from one sample, sequenced in a study of blood T cell repertoires in COVID-19. The assay was immunoSEQ multiplex PCR, and TCRdb's table has in-frame clones only and misses some. The sample includes some 89,000 clones, over 70% seen only once; the top ten take about 4.2%. Sequenced sample: peripheral blood. These receptors originate from a man aged 60-69 years with acute or convalescent COVID-19.

The chain joins TRBV6-5 to TRBJ2-3, with 7 bases aligning to TRBD1. This CDR3 spans 15 amino acids. V was clipped by 6 bases and J by 3 bases; unmatched bases: 9. Germline V gene sequence: CDR1 MNHEY, CDR2 SVGAGI. The CDR3 DNA reads as TGTGCCAGCAGGAGACAGGGTAAGGGGACAGATACGCAGTATTTT. This sequence encodes CASRRQGKGTDTQYF.

This chain links TRBV6-2 or TRBV6-3 with TRBJ1-5; TRBD1 matches 7 bases. V lost 2 bases, J lost 2 bases, and 3 bases stayed unmatched. Germline V gives CDR1 MNHEY, CDR2 SVGEGT. The CDR3 is 15 residues long. The CDR3 sequence: CASSYTGQGNQPQHF. CDR3 sequence (DNA): TGTGCCAGCAGTTACACCGGACAGGGCAATCAGCCCCAGCATTTT.

The chain carries TRBV11-2 and TRBJ2-5; perhaps TRBD2 as D (7 bases). The CDR3 is 15 residues long. With 5 bases removed from V and 4 bases from J, the gap between germline ends came to 17 bases. Germline V gene data show CDR1 as SGHAT and CDR2 as FQNNGV. CDR3 in amino acids: CASSPGGGVLETQYF. CDR3 DNA: TGTGCCAGCAGCCCCGGAGGGGGGGTTTTAGAGACCCAGTACTTC.

Of note for this clone: The same CDR3 can be traced to other DNA sequences in this sample. The CDR3, as DNA: TGTGCCAGCAGTTACGGGACAGGGGCCTACGAGCAGTACTTC. The encoded protein is CASSYGTGAYEQYF. The V and J genes are TRBV6-5 and TRBJ2-7; 10 bases match TRBD1. Per germline, CDR1 MNHEY and CDR2 SVGAGI. CDR3 length equals 14 residues. Trimming at V came to 2 bases and at J to 2 bases, leaving 0 bases not matched to a gene.

The chain combines TRBV7-2 with TRBJ1-3, with D unresolved. CDR3 size: 15 residues. Looked up from germline, CDR1 is SGHTA and CDR2 is FQGNSA. V was pared by 5 bases and J by 4 bases, with 15 bases between. The CDR3 spells CASSPSGGYGNTIYF. As DNA, the CDR3 is TGTGCCAGCAGCCCCTCGGGAGGGTACGGAAACACCATATATTTT.

The V gene is TRBV3-1 (or the pseudogene TRBV3-2), the J gene TRBJ1-2; possibly TRBD1 for D (5 bases). This CDR3 is 15 amino acids long. CDR1 is LGHDT and CDR2 is YNNKEL in the germline V gene (reference sequence). Trimming left V 4 bases short and J 4 bases short, with 16 bases between. The CDR3: CASSRSTQALYGYTF. CDR3 DNA sequence: TGTGCCAGCAGCCGGTCCACACAGGCACTCTATGGCTACACCTTC.

V is TRBV11-3 and J is TRBJ2-3; D is unclear. The CDR3 consists of 16 residues. V gave up 4 bases and J gave up 0 bases, with 14 bases separating them. Germline CDR1 SGHNT, CDR2 YENEEA. CDR3 nucleotides: TGTGCCAGCAGCTGGTCCTCCGGTGCTAGCACAGATACGCAGTATTTT. The encoded protein is CASSWSSGASTDTQYF.

V and J are TRBV27 and TRBJ2-7; a weak D match, TRBD1 (6 bases). The V end was cut by 0 bases, the J end by 4 bases, with 13 bases between. Germline-derived CDR1 and CDR2 are MNHEY and SMNVEV (reference sequence). This CDR3 has 15 residues. CDR3 coding DNA: TGTGCCAGCAGTTTATCGGCAACAGGGTGGTACGAGCAGTACTTC. Protein sequence: CASSLSATGWYEQYF.